This T cell receptor (beta chain) was identified during a study of shared clonotypes between healthy human individuals. Study at large: CD4 naive and memory got three plates each, CD8 naive two, CD8 memory one.

The data were produced by immunoSEQ multiplex PCR, yet TCRdb's version contains in-frame clones alone and is incomplete. The profile shows 1.5 million to 2.5 million clones, approximately 94% of them singletons. The naive CD8 subset, CD45RO-negative cells positively selected for CCR7, excluded terminally differentiated effector memory CD45RA+ cells. This CDR3 has 16 residues. V lost 6 bases to trimming and J lost 5 bases, with 22 bases between them. Germline CDR1 reads MDHEN; CDR2 reads SYDVKM. The chain carries TRBV28 and TRBJ1-2, with D tentatively TRBD1 (5 bases). The origin of this receptor is a man aged 18 to 35 in good health. Sequenced input: naive CD8+ T cells sorted from blood. CDR3 DNA sequence: TGTGCCAGCAGCCCCATAGGAGCGGGGGAGTATTATGGCTACACCTTC. It translates to CASSPIGAGEYYGYTF.